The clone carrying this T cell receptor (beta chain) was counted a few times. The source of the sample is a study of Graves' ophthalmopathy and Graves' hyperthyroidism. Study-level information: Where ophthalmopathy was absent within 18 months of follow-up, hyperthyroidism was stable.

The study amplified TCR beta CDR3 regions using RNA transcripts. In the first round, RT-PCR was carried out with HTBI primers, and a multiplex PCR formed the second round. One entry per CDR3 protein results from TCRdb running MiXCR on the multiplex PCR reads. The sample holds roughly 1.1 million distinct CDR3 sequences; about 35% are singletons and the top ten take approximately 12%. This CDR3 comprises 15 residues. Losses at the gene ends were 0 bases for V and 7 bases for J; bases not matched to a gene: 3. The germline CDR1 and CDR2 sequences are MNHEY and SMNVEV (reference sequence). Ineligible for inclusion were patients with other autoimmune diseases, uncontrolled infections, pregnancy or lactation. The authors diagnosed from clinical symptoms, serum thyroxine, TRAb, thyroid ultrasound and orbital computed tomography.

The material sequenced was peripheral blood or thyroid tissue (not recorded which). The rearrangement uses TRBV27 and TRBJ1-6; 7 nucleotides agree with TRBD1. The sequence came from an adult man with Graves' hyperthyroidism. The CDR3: CASSLSGQFNSPLHF. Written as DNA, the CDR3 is TGTGCCAGCAGTTTATCGGGACAGTTCAATTCACCCCTCCACTTT.